This TCR beta chain was obtained from a study of T cell responses to AZD1222 COVID-19 vaccine. On this clone itself: Its antigen is unknown.

Study observations and caveats: Donors, mostly white British, included more females; clonal diversity was possibly underestimated. Repertoire sampling happened only post peak T cell response. Among those given AZD1222, only 5 to 7 were seropositive at baseline.

Sequenced by immunoSEQ multiplex PCR; TCRdb stores in-frame clones only, minus some. This sample has 200,000 or so clones, with approximately 95% found just once. The CDR3 contains 14 residues. V was trimmed by 1 base and J by 3 bases, leaving 6 bases between them. Germline V gene sequence: CDR1 SGHTA, CDR2 FQGNSA. The chain uses TRBV7-2 and TRBJ2-2; D not certain. The receptor was derived from an adult who received the AZD1222 COVID-19 vaccine. The sample was peripheral blood, taken 28 days after the second AZD1222 dose. CDR3 sequence (DNA): TGTGCCAGCAGCTTAGGGGGTCACACCGGGGAGCTGTTTTTT. This gives the protein CASSLGGHTGELFF.